Described below is a single T cell receptor (beta chain) sequence and its context. Its specificity is unknown. This entry belongs to a study of cytomegalovirus exposure and HLA in healthy donors. Overall study: Early released data comprised some 85 million unique TCRs from HLA-typed donors.

Use of 60 Vbeta and 13 Jbeta primers characterized the PCR. Sequencing used immunoSEQ multiplex PCR; TCRdb keeps in-frame clones, though not all of them. The sample contains some 190,000 clones, roughly 84% of which appear only once. Deletions cut 3 bases from V and 6 bases from J, with 6 bases between. CDR3 length equals 12 residues. From germline, CDR1 is SGDLS and CDR2 YYNGEE. Whole-study findings and limits: There were some V segments, including TRBV6-2 and TRBV6-3, excluded as indistinguishable. Among the most significant clusters, several appeared linked to common viral pathogens in a later analysis. Researchers reported that a few CMV-associated chains were confirmed in vitro as CMV antigen-specific.

V gene TRBV9 combines with J gene TRBJ2-2, with D uncertain. The sample comprised PBMCs. This receptor was identified in a boy between 2 and 15 years old in good health and CMV-seronegative. Here the CDR3 reads CASSARAGELFF. The CDR3 region has the DNA TGTGCCAGCAGCGCCCGGGCCGGGGAGCTGTTTTTT.